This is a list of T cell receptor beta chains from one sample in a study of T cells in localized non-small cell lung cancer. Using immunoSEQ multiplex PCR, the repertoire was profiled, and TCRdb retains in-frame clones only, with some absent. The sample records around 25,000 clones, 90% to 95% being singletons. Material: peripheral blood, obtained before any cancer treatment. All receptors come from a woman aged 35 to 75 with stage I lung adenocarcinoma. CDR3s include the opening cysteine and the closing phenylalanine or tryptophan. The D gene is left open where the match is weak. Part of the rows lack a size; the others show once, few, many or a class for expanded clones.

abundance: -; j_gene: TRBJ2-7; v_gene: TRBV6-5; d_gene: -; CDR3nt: TGTGCCAGCAGGCTTTATAACATAGGAGTGCAGTACTTC; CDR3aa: CASRLYNIGVQYF
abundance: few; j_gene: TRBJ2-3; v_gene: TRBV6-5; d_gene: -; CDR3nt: TGTGCCAGCAGTTACGGGGCGGGACCGTGGGATACGCAGTATTTT; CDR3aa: CASSYGAGPWDTQYF
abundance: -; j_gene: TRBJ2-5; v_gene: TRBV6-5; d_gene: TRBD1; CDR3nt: TGTGCCAGCAGTTACTCATGGACAGGGGCTCAAGAGACCCAGTACTTC; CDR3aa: CASSYSWTGAQETQYF
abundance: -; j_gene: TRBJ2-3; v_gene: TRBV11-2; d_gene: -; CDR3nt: TGTGCCAGCAGCCGCGAAGGGGGAGATACGCAGTATTTT; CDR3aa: CASSREGGDTQYF
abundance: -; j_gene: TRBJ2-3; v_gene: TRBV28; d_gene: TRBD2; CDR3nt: TGTGCCAGCAGTCCAACGACTAGCGGGGAACGAGATACGCAGTATTTT; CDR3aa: CASSPTTSGERDTQYF
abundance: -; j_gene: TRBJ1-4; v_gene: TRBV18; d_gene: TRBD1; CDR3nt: TGTGCCAGCTCAGCAGACAGGGTCAATTCAAAACTGTTTTTT; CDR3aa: CASSADRVNSKLFF
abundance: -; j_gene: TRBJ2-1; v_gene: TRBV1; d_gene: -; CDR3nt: TGCACCAGCAGCCGCCGAAGAACACTAGCGGGAGGGCCGAATGAGCAGTTCTTC; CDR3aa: CTSSRRRTLAGGPNEQFF
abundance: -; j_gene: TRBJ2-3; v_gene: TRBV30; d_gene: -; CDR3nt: TGTGCCTGGAGTGTACTTTCCGGGACTCGCACAGATACGCAGTATTTT; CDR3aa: CAWSVLSGTRTDTQYF
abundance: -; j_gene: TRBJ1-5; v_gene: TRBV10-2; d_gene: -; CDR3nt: TGCGCCAGCAGTGAGCAGTGGGGGCAGCCCCAGCATTTT; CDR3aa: CASSEQWGQPQHF
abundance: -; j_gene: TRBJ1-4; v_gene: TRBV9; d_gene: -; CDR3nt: TGTGCCAGCAGCGTAGCTGGCGGCAATAATGAAAAACTGTTTTTT; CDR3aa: CASSVAGGNNEKLFF
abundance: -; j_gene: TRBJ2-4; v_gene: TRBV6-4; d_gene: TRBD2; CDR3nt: TGTGCCAGCAGTGACCTCAGCCCAGCGGGAGGGCCTAAAGCCAAAAACATTCAGTACTTC; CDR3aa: CASSDLSPAGGPKAKNIQYF
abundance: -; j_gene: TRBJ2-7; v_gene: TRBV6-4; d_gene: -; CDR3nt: TGTGCCACCCTCGAGGAGCCCGACGAGCAGTACTTC; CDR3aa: CATLEEPDEQYF
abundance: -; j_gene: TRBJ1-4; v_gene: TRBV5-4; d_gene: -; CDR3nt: TGTGCCAGCAGCTTTGAAGGGGCCCGGGGACGCTACTCAACAGGGGAAAAACTGTTTTTT; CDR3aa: CASSFEGARGRYSTGEKLFF
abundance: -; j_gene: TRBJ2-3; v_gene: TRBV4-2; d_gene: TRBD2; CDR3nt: TGTGCCGCCAGCAGGGCTAGCGGCAAAAGAGATACGCAGTATTTT; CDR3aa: CAASRASGKRDTQYF
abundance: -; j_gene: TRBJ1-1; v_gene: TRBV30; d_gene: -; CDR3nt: TGTGCCTGGTCAAAGGGGTTGAACACTGAAGCTTTCTTT; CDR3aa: CAWSKGLNTEAFF
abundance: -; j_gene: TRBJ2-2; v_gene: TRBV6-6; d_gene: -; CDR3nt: TGTGCCAGCAGGGCCCCGGCCCAACGAGTCGGGGAGCTGTTTTTT; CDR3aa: CASRAPAQRVGELFF
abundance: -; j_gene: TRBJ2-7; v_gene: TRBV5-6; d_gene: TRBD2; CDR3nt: TGTGCCAGCAGCTGGGGACTAGCGGGAGGGCTACGAGTGGAGTACTTC; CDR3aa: CASSWGLAGGLRVEYF
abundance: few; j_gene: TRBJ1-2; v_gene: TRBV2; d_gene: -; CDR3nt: TGTGCCAGCAGCCCCGGGCCCCGCTATGGCTACACCTTC; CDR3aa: CASSPGPRYGYTF
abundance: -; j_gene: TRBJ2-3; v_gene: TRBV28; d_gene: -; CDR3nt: TGTGCCAGCAGACAGGGCAACACAGATACGCAGTATTTT; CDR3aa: CASRQGNTDTQYF
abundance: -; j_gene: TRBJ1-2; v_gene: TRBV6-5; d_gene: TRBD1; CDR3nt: TGTGCCAGCAGTTACGCTCCCGACAGGGAGGGTGGCTACACCTTC; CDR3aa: CASSYAPDREGGYTF
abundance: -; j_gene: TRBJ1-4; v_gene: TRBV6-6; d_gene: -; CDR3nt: TGTGCCAGCAGTTCACAGGGAACATTTAATGAAAAACTGTTTTTT; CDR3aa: CASSSQGTFNEKLFF
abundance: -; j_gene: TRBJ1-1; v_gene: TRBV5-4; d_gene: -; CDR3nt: TGTGCCAGCAGCTTTGGTCAGCTGAACACTGAAGCTTTCTTT; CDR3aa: CASSFGQLNTEAFF
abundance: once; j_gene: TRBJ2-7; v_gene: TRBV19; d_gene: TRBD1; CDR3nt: TGTGCCAGTAGTATTGGTCCGGGACAGGCCTACGAGCAGTACTTC; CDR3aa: CASSIGPGQAYEQYF
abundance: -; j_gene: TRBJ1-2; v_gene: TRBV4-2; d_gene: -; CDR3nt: TGTGCCAGCAGCCAAGATCCGATGGAAAACTATGGCTACACCTTC; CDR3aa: CASSQDPMENYGYTF
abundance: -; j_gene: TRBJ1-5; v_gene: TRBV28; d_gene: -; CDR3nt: TGTGCCAGCAGTTTTGGCCGAGGCAATCAGCCCCAGCATTTT; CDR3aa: CASSFGRGNQPQHF
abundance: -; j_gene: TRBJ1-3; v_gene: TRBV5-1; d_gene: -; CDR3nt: TGCGCCAGCAGCCTCAAAGGAGACACCATATATTTT; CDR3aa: CASSLKGDTIYF
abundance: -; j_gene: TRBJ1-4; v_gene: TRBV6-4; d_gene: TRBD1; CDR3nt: TGTGCCAGCATAAAAAACAGGGGACGAAATGAAAAACTGTTTTTT; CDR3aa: CASIKNRGRNEKLFF
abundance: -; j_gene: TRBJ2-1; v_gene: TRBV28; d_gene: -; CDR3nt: TGTGCCAGCAGCCAGGGAGGAGTTGGCTTCAATGAGCAGTTCTTC; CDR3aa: CASSQGGVGFNEQFF
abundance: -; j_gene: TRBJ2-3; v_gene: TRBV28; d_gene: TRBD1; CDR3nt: TGTGCCAGCAGGGGACAGCGCACAGATACGCAGTATTTT; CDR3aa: CASRGQRTDTQYF
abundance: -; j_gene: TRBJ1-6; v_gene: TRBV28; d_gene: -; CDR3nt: TGTGCCAGCAGTTTAACCGAAAGAAGACGGTACTTT; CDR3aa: CASSLTERRRYF
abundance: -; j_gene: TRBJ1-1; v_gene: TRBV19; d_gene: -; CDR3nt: TGTGCCAGTAGCGACAGGAACACTGAAGCTTTCTTT; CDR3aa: CASSDRNTEAFF
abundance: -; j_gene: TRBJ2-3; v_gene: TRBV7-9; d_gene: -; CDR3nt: TGTGCCAGCAGCTTAGTCGGTGGAGACCGCACAGATACGCAGTATTTT; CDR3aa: CASSLVGGDRTDTQYF
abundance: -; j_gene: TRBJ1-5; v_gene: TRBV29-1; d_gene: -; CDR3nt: TGCAGCGTTGGGGGGGAGGATCAGCCCCAGCATTTT; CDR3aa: CSVGGEDQPQHF
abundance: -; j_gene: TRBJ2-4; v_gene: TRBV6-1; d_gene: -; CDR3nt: TGTGCCAGCAGTGAAGAGACGGCGACGTGGGGAAACATTCAGTACTTC; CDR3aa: CASSEETATWGNIQYF
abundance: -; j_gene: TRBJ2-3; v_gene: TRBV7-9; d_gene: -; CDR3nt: TGTGCCAGCAGCTTAGGACAGGCCACAGATACGCAGTATTTT; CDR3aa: CASSLGQATDTQYF
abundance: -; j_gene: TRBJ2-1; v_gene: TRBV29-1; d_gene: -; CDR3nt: TGCAGCGTTGAAACCGGTATCCCACCCCGCTCCTACAATGAGCAGTTCTTC; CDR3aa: CSVETGIPPRSYNEQFF
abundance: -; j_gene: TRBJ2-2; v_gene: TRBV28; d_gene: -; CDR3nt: TGTGCCAGCAGTTTAGCCGGGGGAAACGGGGAGCTGTTTTTT; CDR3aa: CASSLAGGNGELFF